A single sample gave rise to the 14 T cell receptor beta chains below, sequenced in a study of CD8+ T cells in alopecia areata. Regarding treatment: oral pan-JAK inhibitor, 5-10 mg twice daily. Extracted from the samples, RNA was reverse transcribed into cDNA to serve as the sequencing template. Only in-frame clones appear in the TCRdb table, and some are missing; sequencing was by immunoSEQ multiplex PCR. The table lists 250,000 to 350,000 clones, 60% of them singletons. This material consisted of CD4+ T cells sorted from blood, taken at week 52, from a patient treated with tofacitinib. The receptors here all came from a human donor with alopecia areata.

V and J are TRBV7-9 and TRBJ2-5; no clear D. The CDR3 extends over 14 amino acids. Germline loops: CDR1 SEHNR, CDR2 FQNEAQ (reference sequence). V lost 2 bases and J 4 bases, leaving 11 bases between the germline ends. The CDR3 region has the DNA TGTGCCAGCAGCTTAACTTGGGGAAGAGAGACCCAGTACTTC. This gives the protein CASSLTWGRETQYF.

The V gene is TRBV7-3, the J gene TRBJ2-3; perhaps TRBD2 as D (5 bases). The CDR3 length is 15 residues. Germline-derived CDR1 and CDR2 are SGHTA and FQGTGA. With 6 bases removed from V and 2 bases from J, the gap between germline ends came to 15 bases. The CDR3, as DNA: TGTGCCAGCAGTCCCACTAGTACACCCACAGATACGCAGTATTTT. This gives the protein CASSPTSTPTDTQYF.

As for this clone: Other DNA sequences in this specimen translate into the identical CDR3. This rearrangement joins TRBV7-2 to TRBJ2-1; no firm D call. Trimming pared 1 base from V and 6 bases from J, leaving 4 bases between. This CDR3 has 12 amino acids. Looked up from germline, CDR1 is SGHTA and CDR2 is FQGNSA. As DNA, the CDR3 is TGTGCCAGCAGCTTAGATCGCAATGAGCAGTTCTTC. Translating it yields CASSLDRNEQFF.

The chain recombines TRBV7-2 with TRBJ1-2, with 8 bases aligning to TRBD1. V trimming: 3 bases; J trimming: 8 bases; junction bases outside the gene matches: 8. The germline CDR1 and CDR2 sequences are SGHTA and FQGNSA. CDR3 length: 14 residues. For the CDR3, the DNA is TGTGCCAGCAGCTTCGACCCAGGGGGCGGCGGCTACACCTTC. Translation gives CASSFDPGGGGYTF. The whole variable domain, filled in from reference TRBV7-2 and TRBJ1-2, reads GAGVSQSPSNKVTEKGKDVELRCDPISGHTALYWYRQSLGQGLEFLIYFQGNSAPDKSGLPSDRFSAERTGGSVSTLTIQRTQQEDSAVYLCASSFDPGGGGYTFGSGTRLTVV.

This chain uses TRBV30 with TRBJ2-7; D uncertain. Trimming pared 7 bases from V and 2 bases from J, leaving 6 bases between. The CDR3 extends over 10 amino acids. The V gene's germline CDR1 is GTSNPN and CDR2 SVGIG (reference sequence). CDR3 region: CALGAYEQYF. CDR3 DNA sequence: TGTGCCTTGGGCGCCTACGAGCAGTACTTC.

This clone was recorded once. The chain combines TRBV29-1 with TRBJ1-3; D gene uncertain. The CDR3 covers 13 residues. CDR1 is SQVTM, CDR2 ANQGSEA, per germline. The CDR3, as DNA: TGCAGTTCCTCGACGGACTCTGGAAACACCATATATTTT. Its translation: CSSSTDSGNTIYF.

The chain combines TRBV29-1 with TRBJ1-6; a possible D gene is TRBD1 (6 bases). The CDR3 length is 13 residues. V was trimmed by 7 bases and J by 3 bases, leaving 10 bases between them. Germline lookup yields CDR1 SQVTM and CDR2 ANQGSEA. Written as DNA, the CDR3 is TGCAGCGCTAGACAGGACTATAATTCACCCCTCCACTTT. Its protein product is CSARQDYNSPLHF.

J is TRBJ1-2 and V is TRBV2; D remains ambiguous. This CDR3 is built from 12 residues. The V gene's germline CDR1 is SNHLY and CDR2 FYNNEI. V shed 4 bases and J shed 0 bases, with 3 bases lying between them. The CDR3 is CASSVSNYGYTF. In nucleotides, the CDR3 is TGTGCCAGCAGTGTCTCTAACTATGGCTACACCTTC.

This clone was detected a few times. V is TRBV11-2 and J is TRBJ2-7; unclear D gene. Between the trimmed V and J ends, which lost 0 bases and 6 bases, there was a span of 9 bases. Germline CDR1 reads SGHAT; CDR2 reads FQNNGV. CDR3 size: 13 residues. CDR3 sequence: CASSLEIAVEQYF. Written as DNA, the CDR3 is TGTGCCAGCAGCTTAGAGATCGCGGTCGAGCAGTACTTC.

This chain joins TRBV30 and TRBJ1-2; possibly TRBD1 for D (5 bases). Germline lookup yields CDR1 GTSNPN and CDR2 SVGIG (reference sequence). The CDR3 sequence is 14 residues long. Trimming took off 2 bases at V and 6 bases at J, with 16 bases between the two ends. The CDR3 here is CAWSPTRRDHGYTF. In DNA, the CDR3 is TGTGCCTGGAGTCCAACGCGCAGGGACCATGGCTACACCTTC.

The chain couples TRBV5-6 to TRBJ2-2, with 7 bases aligning to TRBD1. The germline V gene has CDR1 SGHDT and CDR2 YYEEEE. Trimming cost V 0 bases and J 6 bases; bases outside gene matches: 2. The CDR3 loop spans 14 amino acids. The CDR3 sequence: CASSLGQGAGELFF. The CDR3 DNA reads as TGTGCCAGCAGCTTGGGTCAGGGGGCCGGGGAGCTGTTTTTT.

The J gene is TRBJ1-2, the V gene TRBV6-5, with 7 bases matching TRBD1. Germline CDR1 reads MNHEY; CDR2 reads SVGAGI. V was pared by 4 bases and J by 8 bases, with 7 bases of the junction left unmatched. The CDR3 runs to 13 residues. The CDR3: CASSSWTGRGYTF. The CDR3 region has the DNA TGTGCCAGCAGTTCCTGGACAGGTCGGGGCTACACCTTC.

CDR3 in amino acids: CASNPGTQETQYF. The CDR3, as DNA: TGCGCCAGCAATCCGGGGACACAAGAGACCCAGTACTTC. The genes are TRBV5-1 and TRBJ2-5; TRBD1 is a possible D gene (6 bases). Germline V gene data show CDR1 as SGHRS and CDR2 as YFSETQ. There are 13 residues in the CDR3. The V end was cut by 6 bases, the J end by 2 bases, with 11 bases between. The full variable domain, rest sourced from reference TRBV5-1 and TRBJ2-5, is KAGVTQTPRYLIKTRGQQVTLSCSPISGHRSVSWYQQTPGQGLQFLFEYFSETQRNKGNFPGRFSGRQFSNSRSEMNVSTLELGDSALYLCASNPGTQETQYFGPGTRLLVL.

The rearrangement uses TRBV29-1 and TRBJ1-2; D possibly corresponds to TRBD1 (6 bases). This CDR3 is built from 13 residues. Trimming pared 5 bases from V and 0 bases from J, leaving 10 bases between. CDR1 SQVTM and CDR2 ANQGSEA come from the germline V gene. The CDR3 is CSVLGAANYGYTF. CDR3 coding DNA: TGCAGCGTTCTGGGGGCCGCTAACTATGGCTACACCTTC.